These 4 T cell receptor beta chains originate from one sample sequenced in a study of blood T cells in healthy people across ages. Combining a sample-barcoded 5' primer with a J-beta primer mix, a second PCR ran for roughly 7 to 12 cycles. TCRdb re-called the 5' RACE reads with MiXCR, one entry per CDR3 protein. The sample consists of about 1.6 million distinct CDR3 sequences, about 35% of them appearing once. The sample consisted of blood. These receptors were obtained from a woman aged 25 to 39 in good health.

The table lists this clonotype with many counts. The chain carries TRBV7-9 and TRBJ2-6; D perhaps matches TRBD1 (6 bases). V gave up 5 bases and J gave up 2 bases, with 10 bases separating them. Germline V gene lookup returns CDR1 SEHNR and CDR2 FQNEAQ (reference sequence). There are 15 residues in the CDR3. Written as DNA, the CDR3 is TGTGCCAGCAGCACAACAGGGACTGGGGCCAACGTCCTGACTTTC. It yields the protein CASSTTGTGANVLTF.

This clonotype was observed many times. This sequence joins TRBV20-1 and TRBJ2-7; D gene unclear. The V gene lost 3 bases and the J gene lost 4 bases, with 7 bases spanning the gap. In germline, CDR1 is DFQATT, CDR2 SNEGSKA (reference sequence). There are 11 residues in the CDR3. CDR3 sequence: CSASAEYEQYF. For the CDR3, the DNA is TGCAGTGCTAGTGCCGAGTACGAGCAGTACTTC.

The sample holds many counts of this clonotype. V is TRBV5-6 and J is TRBJ2-5; TRBD2 is a possible D gene (5 bases). Germline V lookup: CDR1 SGHDT, CDR2 YYEEEE. V dropped 1 base and J dropped 7 bases, with 17 bases sitting between them. This CDR3 is built from 15 residues. This CDR3 reads CASSLSGEASGTQYF. The CDR3 DNA sequence: TGTGCCAGCAGCTTGTCCGGGGAAGCGTCAGGGACCCAGTACTTC.

V usage is TRBV7-3 and J usage is TRBJ2-3; maybe TRBD1 (5 bases). Germline CDR1 and CDR2: SGHTA and FQGTGA. Trimming took off 4 bases at V and 4 bases at J, with 21 bases between the two ends. The CDR3 runs to 17 residues. CDR3 sequence: CASSSNPQGVGADTQYF. In DNA form, the CDR3 reads TGTGCCAGCAGCTCAAACCCCCAAGGGGTTGGGGCAGATACGCAGTATTTT.